This passage covers 20 T cell receptor beta chains from one sample sequenced in a study of blood T cells in healthy people across ages. Together with a sample-barcoded 5' primer, a J-beta primer mix was included in a second PCR lasting about 6 to 12 cycles. TCRdb re-derived calls from the 5' RACE reads in MiXCR, one entry per CDR3 protein. The table records approximately 1,100,000 distinct CDR3 sequences, more than 40% of them present only once. The sequencing sample was made of blood. The receptors derive from a woman aged 55-75 years in good health.

As regards this clonotype: Just one base apart from a much larger clone, this may be a read error. This chain links TRBV29-1 with TRBJ1-2, with 8 bases identical to TRBD1. The CDR3 is 11 amino acids. Germline lookup yields CDR1 SQVTM and CDR2 ANQGSEA. The V and J ends lost 7 bases and 6 bases, in that order; junction bases with no gene match: 4. CDR3 sequence: CSGWGQDGYTF. The CDR3 DNA reads as TGCAGCGGTTGGGGACAGGATGGCTACACCTTC. The variable domain in full, with the rest retrieved from reference TRBV29-1 and TRBJ1-2, is SAVISQKPSRDICQRGTSLTIQCQVDSQVTMMFWYRQQPGQSLTLIATANQGSEATYESGFVIDKFPISRPNLTFSTLTVSNMSPEDSSIYLCSGWGQDGYTFGSGTRLTVV.

The chain recombines TRBV5-1 with TRBJ2-3; either TRBD1 or TRBD2 may fit D (5 bases each). The length of the CDR3 is 14 residues. Trimming took 4 bases from V and 2 from J, leaving 11 bases between them. Germline V gene sequence: CDR1 SGHRS, CDR2 YFSETQ. CDR3 region: CASSVEDITDTQYF. The CDR3 bases are TGCGCCAGCAGCGTGGAGGACATCACAGATACGCAGTATTTT.

The sample holds a few counts of this clonotype. The chain uses TRBV14 and TRBJ2-1; TRBD2 might be the D (5 bases). Germline-derived CDR1 and CDR2 are SGHDN and FVKESK. V was clipped by 1 base and J by 0 bases, with 13 bases between them. The CDR3 covers 17 residues. DNA for the CDR3: TGTGCCAGCAGCCAAGTCCTAGGACGGGGCTCCTACAATGAGCAGTTCTTC. It translates to CASSQVLGRGSYNEQFF.

This clonotype was seen a few times. The chain links TRBV11-1 to TRBJ2-6; tentative D call: TRBD1 (5 bases). The length of the CDR3 is 16 residues. The germline CDR1 and CDR2 sequences are SGHAT and FQDESV (reference sequence). V was pared by 3 bases and J by 1 base, with 10 bases between. Here the CDR3 DNA reads TGTGCCAGCAGCTTCCCTCCAGGGTCTGGGGCCAACGTCCTGACTTTC. It translates to CASSFPPGSGANVLTF.

The chain links TRBV29-1 to TRBJ1-2; 10 positions agree with TRBD1. The CDR3 length is 14 residues. In germline, CDR1 is SQVTM, CDR2 ANQGSEA. J lost 2 bases, V lost 2 bases, and 2 bases had no gene match. The CDR3 loop reads CSVERDRGNYGYTF. CDR3 DNA sequence: TGCAGCGTTGAACGGGACAGGGGCAACTATGGCTACACCTTC.

V is TRBV11-2 and J is TRBJ2-7, with TRBD1 matching over 8 bases. The V and J ends lost 0 bases and 5 bases, in that order; junction bases with no gene match: 3. CDR1 and CDR2 (germline): SGHAT, FQNNGV. The CDR3 loop spans 14 amino acids. CDR3 coding DNA: TGTGCCAGCAGCTTAGACAGGGGGCTAAACGAGCAGTACTTC. It encodes CASSLDRGLNEQYF.

The genes are TRBV7-9 and TRBJ2-1; 10 positions match TRBD2. Germline V gene data show CDR1 as SEHNR and CDR2 as FQNEAQ (reference sequence). This CDR3 is 16 amino acids long. J lost 10 bases, V lost 2 bases, and 11 bases had no gene match. This CDR3 is CASSLLVGSGRIEQFF. The CDR3 nucleotides are TGTGCCAGCAGCTTATTAGTTGGTAGCGGGAGGATCGAGCAGTTCTTC.

The rearrangement joins TRBV28 to TRBJ2-3; maybe TRBD1 (5 bases). CDR1 is MDHEN and CDR2 is SYDVKM in the germline V gene. The CDR3 is 14 residues long. Trimming took off 2 bases at V and 6 bases at J, with 12 bases between the two ends. CDR3 nucleotide sequence: TGTGCCAGCAGTTTACGTCCCAGGGTGGATACGCAGTATTTT. It yields the protein CASSLRPRVDTQYF.

In this sample, this clonotype turned up a few times. V usage is TRBV27 and J usage is TRBJ2-7; TRBD2 aligns across 12 bases. The J call may be in error: the DNA end matches TRBJ2-5 better. Germline V gene data show CDR1 as MNHEY and CDR2 as SMNVEV (reference sequence). The CDR3 length is 16 residues. For the CDR3, the DNA is TGTGCCAGCAGCCTCAGACTAGCGGGAGATCTCGAGACCCAGTACTTC. This gives the protein CASSLRLAGDLETQYF.

The chain uses TRBV20-1 and TRBJ1-1, with D unclear. The germline V and J ends were trimmed by 5 bases and 2 bases, with 15 bases remaining between them. CDR3 length equals 14 residues. The germline V gene encodes CDR1 DFQATT and CDR2 SNEGSKA (reference sequence). In DNA form, the CDR3 reads TGCAGTGCTCCGGACCGAGTTTTTAACACTGAAGCTTTCTTT. The encoded protein is CSAPDRVFNTEAFF.

This chain uses TRBV6-5 with TRBJ2-1; 7 bases line up with TRBD2. The V and J ends lost 6 bases and 5 bases, in that order; junction bases with no gene match: 7. The germline CDR1 and CDR2 sequences are MNHEY and SVGAGI. The CDR3 is 14 residues long. CDR3 loop: CASRTSGINNEQFF. CDR3 coding DNA: TGTGCCAGCAGAACGAGCGGGATTAACAATGAGCAGTTCTTC.

This clonotype turned up a few times. The J gene is TRBJ1-2, the V gene TRBV12-3 or TRBV12-4; TRBD1 matches 7 bases. V lost 5 bases, J lost 7 bases, and 7 bases stayed unmatched. The CDR3 sequence is 13 residues long. The CDR3 is CASSPDRVVGYTF. The CDR3 DNA is TGTGCCAGCAGTCCTGACAGGGTGGTTGGCTACACCTTC.

Concerning this clonotype: At one end, the junction sequence differs from germline, possibly due to a read error. The chain uses TRBV5-1 and TRBJ1-1; tentative D call: TRBD1 (5 bases). This CDR3 has 15 amino acids. From germline, CDR1 is SGHRS and CDR2 YFSETQ. CDR3 bases: TGCACCAGCAGCGAAAGCTTTGGACAGAACACTGAAGCTTTCTTT. Protein: CTSSESFGQNTEAFF.

CDR3 amino acids: CASSLGREGRFRELFF. In DNA, the CDR3 is TGTGCCAGCAGTTTAGGACGGGAGGGCCGCTTCCGGGAGCTGTTTTTT. The chain joins TRBV27 to TRBJ2-2, with TRBD2 matching over 8 bases. The CDR3 totals 16 residues. Germline trimming cut 2 bases from V and 9 bases from J; bases unmatched to any gene: 11. Germline V gives CDR1 MNHEY, CDR2 SMNVEV (reference sequence).

This clonotype was seen a single time. This chain uses TRBV29-1 with TRBJ2-3, with D possibly matching TRBD2 (6 bases). The V end lost 3 bases, the J end lost 1 base, and 11 bases lay between the germline ends. This CDR3 has 14 amino acids. Germline V lookup: CDR1 SQVTM, CDR2 ANQGSEA. The CDR3 here is CSVEGLYRTDTQYF. In DNA, the CDR3 is TGCAGCGTTGAGGGACTTTACCGCACAGATACGCAGTATTTT.

This clonotype turned up a few times. The J gene is TRBJ2-3, the V gene TRBV5-1; a possible D gene is TRBD1 (6 bases). This CDR3 spans 14 amino acids. Trimming took 4 bases from V and 4 from J, leaving 13 bases between them. The germline V gene encodes CDR1 SGHRS and CDR2 YFSETQ. CDR3 DNA: TGCGCCAGCAGCGGATCGGCAGGGGCAGATACGCAGTATTTT. Protein: CASSGSAGADTQYF.

The rearrangement links TRBV7-8 to TRBJ2-7, with D possibly matching TRBD1 (5 bases). Germline V gene lookup returns CDR1 SGHVS and CDR2 FQNEAQ. The CDR3 totals 15 residues. V was cut by 5 bases and J by 1 base, with 15 bases left in between. This CDR3 is CASSTSTDLSYEQYF. The CDR3 bases are TGTGCCAGCAGCACCTCGACAGACCTGTCCTACGAGCAGTACTTC.

This clonotype was recorded at least ten times. CDR3 DNA sequence: TGTGCCAGCAGCCCTGCGCGGGGCTCCTACAATGAGCAGTTCTTC. Protein product: CASSPARGSYNEQFF. This chain links TRBV7-8 with TRBJ2-1, with a possible D match to TRBD2 (6 bases). Deletions cut 5 bases from V and 0 bases from J, with 11 bases between. The CDR3 covers 15 residues. The V gene's germline CDR1 is SGHVS and CDR2 FQNEAQ.

V is TRBV29-1 and J is TRBJ1-1, with a possible D match to TRBD1 (5 bases). CDR1 is SQVTM, CDR2 ANQGSEA, per germline. V was shortened by 5 bases and J by 6 bases, with 10 bases between the two germline ends. This CDR3 region has 11 residues. The CDR3 loop is CSVQPGAEAFF. As DNA, the CDR3 is TGCAGCGTTCAGCCGGGGGCTGAAGCTTTCTTT.

The chain carries TRBV7-8 and TRBJ2-1; 8 nucleotides align to TRBD2. V was clipped by 5 bases and J by 10 bases; unmatched bases: 16. This CDR3 contains 16 residues. CDR1 is SGHVS and CDR2 is FQNEAQ in the germline V gene. CDR3 in amino acids: CASSNVGIGAGDEQFF. In nucleotides, the CDR3 is TGTGCCAGCAGCAACGTTGGGATCGGAGCGGGAGACGAGCAGTTCTTC.